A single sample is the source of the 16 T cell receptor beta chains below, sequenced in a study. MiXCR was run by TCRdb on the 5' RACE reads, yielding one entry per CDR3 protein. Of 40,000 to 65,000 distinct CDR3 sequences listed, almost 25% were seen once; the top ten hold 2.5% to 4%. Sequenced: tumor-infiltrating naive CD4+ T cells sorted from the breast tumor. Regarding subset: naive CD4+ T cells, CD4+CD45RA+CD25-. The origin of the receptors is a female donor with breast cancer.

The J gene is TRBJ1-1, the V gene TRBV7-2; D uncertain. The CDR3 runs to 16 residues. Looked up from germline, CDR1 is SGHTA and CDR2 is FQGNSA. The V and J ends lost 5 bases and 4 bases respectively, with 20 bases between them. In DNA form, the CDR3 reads TGTGCCAGCAGCGCTGGGCGAAGGGCGCGTGGCACTGAAGCTTTCTTT. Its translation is CASSAGRRARGTEAFF.

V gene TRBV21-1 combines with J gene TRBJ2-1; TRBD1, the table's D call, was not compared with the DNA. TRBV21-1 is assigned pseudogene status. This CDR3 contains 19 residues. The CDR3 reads CASSKGGFTPQRTHNEQFF. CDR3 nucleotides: TGTGCCAGCAGCAAAGGGGGGTTCACCCCACAACGGACACACAATGAGCAGTTCTTC.

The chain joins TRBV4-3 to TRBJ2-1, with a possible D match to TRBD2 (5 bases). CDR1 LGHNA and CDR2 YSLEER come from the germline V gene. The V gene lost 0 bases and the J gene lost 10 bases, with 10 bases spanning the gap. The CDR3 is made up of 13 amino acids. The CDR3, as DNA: TGCGCCAGCAGCCAAGATCGGAGGTGGGAGCAGTTCTTC. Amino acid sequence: CASSQDRRWEQFF.

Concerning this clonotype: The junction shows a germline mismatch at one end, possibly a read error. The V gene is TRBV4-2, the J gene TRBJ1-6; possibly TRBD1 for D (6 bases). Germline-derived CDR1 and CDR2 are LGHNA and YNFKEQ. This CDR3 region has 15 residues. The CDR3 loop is CASSHGEQGGSLLHF. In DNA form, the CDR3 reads TGTGCCAGCAGCCACGGAGAACAGGGAGGCTCACTCCTCCACTTT.

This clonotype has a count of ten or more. The CDR3 sequence: CASSLRGQEAFF. CDR3 in DNA: TGTGCCAGCAGCCTCAGGGGGCAGGAAGCTTTCTTT. V gene TRBV7-8 combines with J gene TRBJ1-1; 8 positions match TRBD1. This CDR3 comprises 12 residues. Germline V gene lookup returns CDR1 SGHVS and CDR2 FQNEAQ. V lost 5 bases, J lost 8 bases, and 4 bases stayed unmatched.

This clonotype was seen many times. CDR3 region: CSAVTGRFYNEQFF. The CDR3 DNA reads as TGCAGTGCTGTTACAGGGAGATTCTACAATGAGCAGTTCTTC. V usage is TRBV20-1 and J usage is TRBJ2-1; perhaps TRBD1 as D (6 bases). Germline V lookup: CDR1 DFQATT, CDR2 SNEGSKA (reference sequence). V was cut by 5 bases and J by 3 bases, with 14 bases left in between. The CDR3 covers 14 residues.

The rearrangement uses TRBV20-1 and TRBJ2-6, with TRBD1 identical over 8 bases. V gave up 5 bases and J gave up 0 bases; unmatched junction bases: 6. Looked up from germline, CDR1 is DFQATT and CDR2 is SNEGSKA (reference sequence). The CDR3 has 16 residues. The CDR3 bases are TGCAGTGCTTTCCAGGGGGCTCACTCTGGGGCCAACGTCCTGACTTTC. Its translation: CSAFQGAHSGANVLTF.

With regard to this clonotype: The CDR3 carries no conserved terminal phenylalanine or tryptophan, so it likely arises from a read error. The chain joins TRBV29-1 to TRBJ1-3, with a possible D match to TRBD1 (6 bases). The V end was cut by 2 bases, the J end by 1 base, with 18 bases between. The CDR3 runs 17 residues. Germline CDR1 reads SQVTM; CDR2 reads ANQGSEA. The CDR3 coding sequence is TGCAGCGTTGAAAGGCGTTCACAGGGCTTTTCTGGAAACACCATATATTCT. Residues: CSVERRSQGFSGNTIYS.

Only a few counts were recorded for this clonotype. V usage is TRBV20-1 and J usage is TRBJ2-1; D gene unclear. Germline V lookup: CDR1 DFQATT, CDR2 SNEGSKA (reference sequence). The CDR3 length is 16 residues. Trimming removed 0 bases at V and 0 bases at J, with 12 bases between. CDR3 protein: CSAREGTARSYNEQFF. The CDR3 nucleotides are TGCAGTGCTAGAGAGGGAACAGCCCGCTCCTACAATGAGCAGTTCTTC.

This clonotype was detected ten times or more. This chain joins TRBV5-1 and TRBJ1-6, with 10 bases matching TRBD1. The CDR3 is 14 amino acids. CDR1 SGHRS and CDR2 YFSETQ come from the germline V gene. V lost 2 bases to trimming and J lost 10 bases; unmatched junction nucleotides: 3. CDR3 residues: CASSFDRGQSPLHF. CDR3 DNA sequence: TGCGCCAGCAGCTTCGACAGGGGGCAATCACCCCTCCACTTT.

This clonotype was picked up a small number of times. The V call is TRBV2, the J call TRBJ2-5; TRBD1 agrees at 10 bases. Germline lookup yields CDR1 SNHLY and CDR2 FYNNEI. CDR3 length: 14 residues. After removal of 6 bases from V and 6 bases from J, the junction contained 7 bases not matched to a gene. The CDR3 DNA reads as TGTGCCAGCAGGCACGGGACAGGGGTGAAGACCCAGTACTTC. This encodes CASRHGTGVKTQYF.

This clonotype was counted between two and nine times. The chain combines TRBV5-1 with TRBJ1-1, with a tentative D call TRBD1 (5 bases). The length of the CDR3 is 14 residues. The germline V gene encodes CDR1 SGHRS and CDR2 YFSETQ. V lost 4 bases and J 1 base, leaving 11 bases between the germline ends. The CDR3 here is CASSLATGNTEAFF. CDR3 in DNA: TGCGCCAGCAGCCTGGCAACAGGGAACACTGAAGCTTTCTTT.

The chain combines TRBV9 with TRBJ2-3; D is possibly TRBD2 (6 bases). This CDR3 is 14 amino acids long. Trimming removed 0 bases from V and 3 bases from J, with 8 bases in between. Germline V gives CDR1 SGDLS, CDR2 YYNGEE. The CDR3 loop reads CASSVGRGTDTQYF. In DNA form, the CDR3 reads TGTGCCAGCAGCGTAGGACGGGGGACAGATACGCAGTATTTT.

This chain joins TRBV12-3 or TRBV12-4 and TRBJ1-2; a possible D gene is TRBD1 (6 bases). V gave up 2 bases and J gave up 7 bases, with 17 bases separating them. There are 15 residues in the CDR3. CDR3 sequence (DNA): TGTGCCAGCAGTTTATTTGATCGGGGGGGCCGTGGCTACACCTTC. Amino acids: CASSLFDRGGRGYTF.

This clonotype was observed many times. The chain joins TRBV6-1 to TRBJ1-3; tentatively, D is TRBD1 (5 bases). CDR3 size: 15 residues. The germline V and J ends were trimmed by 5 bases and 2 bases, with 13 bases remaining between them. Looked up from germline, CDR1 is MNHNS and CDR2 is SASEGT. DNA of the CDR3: TGTGCCAGCAGTCCTAAGCGGGGGGCTGGAAACACCATATATTTT. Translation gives CASSPKRGAGNTIYF.

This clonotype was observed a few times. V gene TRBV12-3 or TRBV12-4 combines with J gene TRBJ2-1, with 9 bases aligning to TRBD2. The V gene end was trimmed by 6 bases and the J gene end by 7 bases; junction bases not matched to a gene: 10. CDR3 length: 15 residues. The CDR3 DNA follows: TGTGCCAGCAGGGCTACTAGCGGGTACCGGAATGAGCAGTTCTTC. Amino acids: CASRATSGYRNEQFF.